The entry below describes one T cell receptor (beta chain). Its antigen is unidentified. The germline CDR1 and CDR2 sequences are SGHDT and YYEEEE. Trimming pared 1 base from V and 6 bases from J, leaving 13 bases between. The CDR3 is 14 residues long. This entry belongs to a study of Graves' ophthalmopathy and Graves' hyperthyroidism. Study context: The term stable hyperthyroidism indicated an absence of ophthalmopathy within 18 months of follow-up.

Researchers took RNA transcripts and amplified TCR beta CDR3 regions from them. RT-PCR was first run with HTBI primers, then multiplex PCR in a second round. TCRdb processed the multiplex PCR reads anew with MiXCR; each CDR3 protein has one entry. This repertoire shows about 1.1 million distinct CDR3 sequences, approximately 35% found once; its top ten account for roughly 10%. Each hyperthyroidism patient was newly diagnosed, with under 2 months' duration, and aged 18 to 65. Findings of the study overall: Between ophthalmopathy and stable hyperthyroidism, a 13-signature model drew a separation with approximately 90% sensitivity and approximately 77% specificity. Most expanded clonotypes in thyroid above 0.001 frequency also showed up in blood.

This chain links TRBV5-6 with TRBJ1-2; D is ambiguous. The sample comprised peripheral blood or thyroid tissue (not recorded which). The TCR sequence derives from an adult man with Graves' hyperthyroidism. DNA of the CDR3: TGTGCCAGCAGCTTGCCCCCCCACGGACATGGCTACACCTTC. Protein sequence: CASSLPPHGHGYTF.